This T cell receptor beta chain was profiled in a study of blood T cell repertoires in COVID-19. Study at large: Nucleic acid was either cDNA or gDNA, and it came from T cells, B-cell-depleted T cells, or PBMCs.

How the authors handled the data: Quantification of nucleated cells was approximated via reference gene primer amplification. Profiling relied on immunoSEQ multiplex PCR, and the TCRdb table lists in-frame clones only, not all of them. The V and J calls and clone size were taken over from that table, and D and trimming were inferred from the DNA. The sample holds 200,000 to 250,000 clones, approximately 82% seen once. Germline values: CDR1 SNHLY, CDR2 FYNNEI. Trimming took 5 bases from V and 2 from J, leaving 10 bases between them. The length of the CDR3 is 13 residues. V is TRBV2 and J is TRBJ2-7; D is unresolved. Specimen: peripheral blood. This receptor was taken from a young woman with acute or convalescent COVID-19. The CDR3 spells CASSSSRAYEQYF. The CDR3 DNA reads TGTGCCAGCAGTTCGAGTCGAGCCTACGAGCAGTACTTC.